The rows below give T cell receptor beta chains drawn from one sample of a study of patients and donors after allogeneic stem cell transplantation. TCRdb passed the RT-PCR reads through MiXCR, listing each CDR3 protein once. Among about 90,000 distinct CDR3 sequences, about 48% were seen once, and the ten largest hold 61%. The sequenced sample consisted of blood, either unsorted or a sorted T cell fraction (not recorded which). Source of these receptors: a human donor who was either an allogeneic HSCT recipient or a stem cell or donor lymphocyte infusion donor (not recorded which). It is not recorded whose cells these are; they may come from a transplant donor. CDR3s include the opening cysteine and the closing phenylalanine or tryptophan.

j_call: TRBJ2-3
v_call: TRBV29-1
cdr3_aa: CSLTQTSGGPTQYF

j_call: TRBJ2-7
v_call: TRBV20-1
cdr3_aa: CSARDPGTGPLSSYEQYF

j_call: TRBJ1-5
v_call: TRBV2
cdr3_aa: CASSGGSYSNQPQHF

j_call: TRBJ1-3
v_call: TRBV10-3
cdr3_aa: CAVELGPSGNTIYF

j_call: TRBJ1-1
v_call: TRBV20-1
cdr3_aa: CSARPPGGDEGTEAFF

j_call: TRBJ1-5
v_call: TRBV6-2/TRBV6-3
cdr3_aa: CASRPGQGASNQPQHF

j_call: TRBJ1-5
v_call: TRBV11-2
cdr3_aa: CASSATGRDQPQHF

j_call: TRBJ1-1
v_call: TRBV28
cdr3_aa: CASSLSNTEAFF

j_call: TRBJ1-5
v_call: TRBV12-3/TRBV12-4
cdr3_aa: CASSLGSRSDSNQPQHF

j_call: TRBJ1-2
v_call: TRBV4-1
cdr3_aa: CASSQPTAAGDGYTF

j_call: TRBJ1-5
v_call: TRBV28
cdr3_aa: CASSLVQTGILEPQHF

j_call: TRBJ1-4
v_call: TRBV7-9
cdr3_aa: CASSLFAKREGEKLFF

j_call: TRBJ1-2
v_call: TRBV12-3/TRBV12-4
cdr3_aa: CASSPDSGGYTF

j_call: TRBJ1-2
v_call: TRBV20-1
cdr3_aa: CSDRGQGAYGYTF

j_call: TRBJ1-1
v_call: TRBV12-3/TRBV12-4
cdr3_aa: CASSLETGGRSEAFF

j_call: TRBJ1-1
v_call: TRBV4-1
cdr3_aa: CASSQGAGYSTEAFF

j_call: TRBJ1-2
v_call: TRBV7-9
cdr3_aa: CASSSGLKNGYTF

j_call: TRBJ1-1
v_call: TRBV5-1
cdr3_aa: CASSLDTSNTEAFF

j_call: TRBJ1-2
v_call: TRBV7-3
cdr3_aa: CASSFEGDPSYGYTF

j_call: TRBJ2-7
v_call: TRBV10-3
cdr3_aa: CAIGTVPYEQYF

j_call: TRBJ1-1
v_call: TRBV2
cdr3_aa: CASREIGQHLNTEAFF

j_call: TRBJ1-3
v_call: TRBV4-2
cdr3_aa: CASSQDPGQGFFTIYF

j_call: TRBJ2-1
v_call: TRBV12-3/TRBV12-4
cdr3_aa: CASSLRPSGDNEQFF

j_call: TRBJ2-1
v_call: TRBV20-1
cdr3_aa: CSALVLAGAYNEQFF